This T cell receptor (beta chain) was obtained from a study of beta chain features in type 1 diabetes (dated by TCRdb to between 2018 and 2020). For context, the study as a whole: Mean age, gender distribution, total cell number and subset yield did not differ between patients and healthy donors. A total of 90 million to 130 million sorted cells were examined across all samples, and a strong correlation was observed between cell number per subset and RNA yield. In the study, TCRB repertoires of sorted circulating CD4+ T cell subsets from recently diagnosed type 1 diabetes patients were compared with those of matched healthy donors. Naive and central memory subsets were obtained from all 30 or so donors, but regulatory and stem cell-like memory subsets were isolated from only 8 patients and roughly eight healthy donors. The paper as a whole reports these results and caveats: Because the HLA sub-analyses included only small numbers of individuals, any influence of HLA type on TCRB rearrangement was left unresolved. PCR might favor shorter templates, but patient and control samples were amplified and corrected together, so any skew would affect both groups equally. Fewer insertions and more nucleotide deletions at VDJ recombination sites were observed in patients with type 1 diabetes, implying thymic rearrangement abnormalities. A moderate but significant shortening of TCRB CDR3 length was observed in type 1 diabetes patients in all four CD4+ subsets. Naive, central memory and regulatory TCRB repertoires appeared more similar among patients than among healthy donors. Because cDNA was sequenced instead of genomic DNA, highly expressing activated cells could be over-represented, though the groups showed no difference in activation or CD3 levels.

From each donor, a single peripheral blood sample of about 110 mL on average was drawn into heparinised tubes. Naive, central memory, regulatory and stem cell-like memory CD4+ T cells were sorted on a BD FACSAria II using a panel including CD45RO, CCR7, CD25, CD127, CD95 and CD27. A purity above 98% was achieved for all sorted populations. PBMCs were isolated right away by Lymphoprep density gradient centrifugation and were stained directly, without culture. So that batch effects would be minimized, each experiment stained and sorted samples in pairs, pairing one healthy donor with one patient. The entire isolated RNA was reverse transcribed using the High Capacity cDNA Reverse Transcription Kit, and thus expressed TCRB transcripts were sequenced. Deep immunoSEQ sequencing was applied to naive, central memory and regulatory T cell samples, giving an average of roughly 3.3 million total reads per sample. Sorted cells were lysed in RLT buffer and RNA was extracted with DNase-treated RNeasy Micro or Mini kits, depending on cell number. To prevent cross-contamination, each cell subset was processed individually, whereas patient and healthy donor samples were processed jointly. The immunoSEQ multiplex PCR was used to amplify TCRB sequences from cDNA, yielding 87-bp fragments that span the CDR3 region. The amplicons were sequenced using the Illumina HiSeq platform. As for the original processing: PCR bias was computationally corrected using synthetic template baselines, reads within Hamming distance 2 were collapsed, and singletons that could not be merged were discarded. Reads were aligned against IMGT so that V, D and J genes, CDR3 length and insertions or deletions at six rearrangement sites could be assigned. Within each subset, clonotype counts were normalized to the number of sorted cells before true diversity and Gini coefficients were calculated with the tcR R package. The overlap coefficient, calculated on TCRB nucleotide sequences, was used to quantify repertoire sharing. Out-of-frame TCRB sequences from naive cells were analyzed to stand in for the pre-selection repertoire. Imported from immuneACCESS, the table was reduced by TCRdb to in-frame sequences with V and J called. These copies leave out some clones; in studies compared against another copy, an unresolved V gene accounts for under half, and the cause of the remainder is not known. The D gene and trimming were derived from the DNA, and the V and J assignments and clone size from that table. This sample comprises about 370,000 clones, approximately 16% of them detected only once. The top ten hold more than 0.015% of the sample.

From cysteine to phenylalanine, the CDR3 is 15 amino acids long. The entry retains the CDR3 DNA only, 45 bases that are in frame from base 1. CDR1 and CDR2, looked up from the germline V gene, are SGDLS and YYNGEE. V loses 2 bases at its end and J loses 5 bases; junction bases beyond the gene matches: 8. Turning to this clone: The antigen it recognizes is unknown. No much larger clone is present one base from it, and per-base qualities are unavailable.

The source is a woman under 30 in good health. Recombination connected TRBV9 to TRBJ2-5, with TRBD1 matching 8 junction bases. Specimen: naive CD4+ T cells from blood. The sample's cell subset or site, from its label and the paper: true naive CD4+ T cells. The nucleotide sequence is TGTGCCAGCAGCGTGGACAGGGACTTTCTTGAGACCCAGTACTTC. Its translation reads: CASSVDRDFLETQYF.